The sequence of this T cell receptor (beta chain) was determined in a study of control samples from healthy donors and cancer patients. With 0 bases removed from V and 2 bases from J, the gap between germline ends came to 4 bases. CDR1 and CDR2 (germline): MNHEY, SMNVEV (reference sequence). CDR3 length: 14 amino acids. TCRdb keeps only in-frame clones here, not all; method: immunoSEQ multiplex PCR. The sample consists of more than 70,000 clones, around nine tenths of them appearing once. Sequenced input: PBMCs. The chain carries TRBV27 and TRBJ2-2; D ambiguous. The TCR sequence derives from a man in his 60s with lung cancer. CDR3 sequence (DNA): TGTGCCAGCAGTTTATCGTCTAACACCGGGGAGCTGTTTTTT. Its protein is CASSLSSNTGELFF.